These 19 T cell receptor beta chains came from one sample sequenced in a study of cytomegalovirus exposure and HLA in healthy donors. PCR was performed using 60 Vbeta and 13 Jbeta primers. Only in-frame clones appear in the TCRdb table, and some are missing; sequencing was by immunoSEQ multiplex PCR. The sample shows roughly 68,000 clones, about 72% of them seen only once. Sequencing used PBMCs. Every receptor here comes from a man aged 40-49 years in good health and CMV-seropositive.

CDR3: CASSLGAGITEAFF. The CDR3 DNA follows: TGCGCCAGCAGCTTGGGGGCAGGGATCACTGAAGCTTTCTTT. J is TRBJ1-1 and V is TRBV5-1, with a possible D match to TRBD1 (5 bases). Trimming pared 0 bases from V and 4 bases from J, leaving 10 bases between. Germline loops: CDR1 SGHRS, CDR2 YFSETQ. This CDR3 has 14 residues.

This chain joins TRBV28 and TRBJ1-6, with D possibly TRBD1 on 6 matching bases. Trimming pared 5 bases from V and 10 bases from J, leaving 15 bases between. The CDR3 runs to 14 residues. The germline gives CDR1 MDHEN, CDR2 SYDVKM. The CDR3 protein is CASSTSGAQSPLHF. DNA of the CDR3: TGTGCCAGCAGTACTTCAGGGGCGCAGTCACCCCTCCACTTT.

This clone has just a few counts. The V gene is TRBV10-3, the J gene TRBJ2-5; no firm D call. The V end was cut by 3 bases, the J end by 4 bases, with 9 bases between. CDR1 is ENHRY and CDR2 is SYGVKD in the germline V gene. CDR3 length equals 13 residues. In nucleotides, the CDR3 is TGTGCCATCAGTGAAACCCCGGGAGAGACCCAGTACTTC. Protein product: CAISETPGETQYF.

This chain links TRBV2 with TRBJ2-3; maybe TRBD1 (5 bases). V was cut by 5 bases and J by 0 bases, with 9 bases left in between. This CDR3 has 14 amino acids. Germline V CDR1 and CDR2: SNHLY, FYNNEI. The CDR3 nucleotides read TGTGCCAGCAGTCCAGACAGTAGCACAGATACGCAGTATTTT. It translates to CASSPDSSTDTQYF.

V usage is TRBV5-1 and J usage is TRBJ1-1; 7 bases match TRBD1. The CDR3 runs 15 residues. Germline-derived CDR1 and CDR2 are SGHRS and YFSETQ. The V segment lost 1 base and the J segment 2 bases; nucleotides outside the gene matches: 5. The CDR3 protein is CASSLYPGGNTEAFF. In DNA, the CDR3 is TGCGCCAGCAGCTTGTATCCAGGGGGTAACACTGAAGCTTTCTTT.

Only one count was recorded for this clone. The chain employs TRBV5-1 and TRBJ2-3, with 7 bases that match TRBD1. V trimming: 4 bases; J trimming: 7 bases; junction bases outside the gene matches: 12. CDR1 and CDR2 from the germline V gene are SGHRS and YFSETQ. This CDR3 spans 15 amino acids. The CDR3 here is CASSEGGRGVYTQYF. As DNA, the CDR3 is TGCGCCAGCAGCGAAGGGGGCAGGGGTGTCTATACGCAGTATTTT.

The J gene is TRBJ2-5, the V gene TRBV2, with TRBD2 matching 9 bases. The CDR3 covers 14 residues. V gave up 6 bases and J gave up 6 bases; unmatched junction bases: 8. From germline, CDR1 is SNHLY and CDR2 FYNNEI. The CDR3 protein is CASRTASGVKTQYF. In DNA, the CDR3 is TGTGCCAGCAGAACAGCTAGCGGGGTGAAGACCCAGTACTTC. Filled out from reference TRBV2 and TRBJ2-5, the complete variable domain reads EPEVTQTPSHQVTQMGQEVILRCVPISNHLYFYWYRQILGQKVEFLVSFYNNEISEKSEIFDDQFSVERPDGSNFTLKIRSTKLEDSAMYFCASRTASGVKTQYFGPGTRLLVL.

This clone has only a few counts. V gene TRBV7-2 combines with J gene TRBJ2-7; no clear D gene. V was clipped by 1 base and J by 2 bases, with 15 bases between them. The V gene's germline CDR1 is SGHTA and CDR2 FQGNSA. CDR3 size: 16 residues. CDR3 sequence (DNA): TGTGCCAGCAGCTTAGACGTTACTTCGCGAGCCTACGAGCAGTACTTC. The encoded protein is CASSLDVTSRAYEQYF.

This chain uses TRBV5-1 with TRBJ1-1; TRBD1 matches at 9 bases. This CDR3 is built from 13 residues. After removal of 0 bases from V and 11 bases from J, the junction contained 5 bases not matched to a gene. CDR1 is SGHRS and CDR2 is YFSETQ in the germline V gene. The CDR3 here is CASSLAGTGSAFF. The CDR3 DNA follows: TGCGCCAGCAGCTTGGCCGGGACAGGGAGCGCTTTCTTT.

The gene calls are TRBV5-1 and TRBJ1-3; no clear D gene. The J call may be wrong; the DNA end is better matched by TRBJ2-2. Germline V CDR1 and CDR2: SGHRS, YFSETQ. The CDR3 covers 15 residues. The CDR3 sequence: CASSLFSSNTGELFF. The CDR3 nucleotides read TGCGCCAGCAGCTTGTTCAGTTCGAACACCGGGGAGCTGTTTTTT.

This clone was seen a single time. This sequence joins TRBV7-2 and TRBJ2-3; 8 nucleotides align to TRBD2. The CDR3 has 15 amino acids. The J segment lost 0 bases and the V segment lost 8 bases, leaving 7 bases of the junction unmatched. Germline V lookup: CDR1 SGHTA, CDR2 FQGNSA. The CDR3 reads CASGGGSGSTDTQYF. In DNA, the CDR3 is TGTGCCAGCGGCGGGGGGAGTGGGAGCACAGATACGCAGTATTTT.

The chain has TRBV4-1 and TRBJ1-5; 7 bases align to TRBD1. This CDR3 contains 15 residues. Germline V gene lookup returns CDR1 MGHRA and CDR2 YSYEKL. V lost 4 bases, J lost 5 bases, and 8 bases stayed unmatched. In DNA form, the CDR3 reads TGCGCCAGCAGCCCGTGGACAGGCGCTGATCAGCCCCAGCATTTT. As protein: CASSPWTGADQPQHF.

The V gene is TRBV19, the J gene TRBJ2-1; D perhaps matches TRBD1 (5 bases). Germline CDR1 reads LNHDA; CDR2 reads SQIVND (reference sequence). This CDR3 has 14 amino acids. Trimming shortened V by 4 bases and J by 8 bases, and 15 bases separated the two germline ends. CDR3 nucleotide sequence: TGTGCCAGTAGTAGATGGGGCCAGGGTGATGAGCAGTTCTTC. This translates into CASSRWGQGDEQFF.

The sample holds a few counts of this clone. The chain couples TRBV2 to TRBJ1-5, with 8 bases fitting TRBD1. The CDR3 sequence is 14 residues long. V was pared by 6 bases and J by 6 bases, with 7 bases of the junction left unmatched. Germline CDR1 is SNHLY and CDR2 is FYNNEI. In nucleotides, the CDR3 is TGTGCCAGCAGGCTAGACAGGGGCGGTCAGCCCCAGCATTTT. Its protein is CASRLDRGGQPQHF.

On this clone: One end of the junction varies from germline; a read error may be responsible. The V and J genes are TRBV7-9 and TRBJ2-7, with D possibly being TRBD1 (6 bases). The CDR3 length is 12 residues. Germline V gene lookup returns CDR1 SEHNR and CDR2 FQNEAQ (reference sequence). The CDR3 DNA is TGTGCCAGCAGCCAGGGACACAACGAGCGGTACTTC. Translated: CASSQGHNERYF.

CDR3 in amino acids: CATSRDRTGGNEKLFF. CDR3 sequence (DNA): TGTGCCACCAGCAGAGATCGGACAGGGGGTAATGAAAAACTGTTTTTT. The chain uses TRBV15 and TRBJ1-4; 10 nucleotides match TRBD1. J gave up 4 bases and V 0 bases, and 2 bases lay outside the gene matches. The germline V gene encodes CDR1 LNHNV and CDR2 YYDKDF (reference sequence). The CDR3 runs to 16 residues.

This clone has more than one count but fewer than ten. The CDR3 nucleotides are TGCGCCAGCAGCTTGGGAGACAGTACAAATGAAAAACTGTTTTTT. It encodes CASSLGDSTNEKLFF. The V and J genes are TRBV5-1 and TRBJ1-4, with D possibly being TRBD1 (5 bases). The CDR3 is 15 residues long. Trimming shortened V by 0 bases and J by 5 bases, and 11 bases separated the two germline ends. From germline, CDR1 is SGHRS and CDR2 YFSETQ. Complete variable domain (other parts from reference TRBV5-1 and TRBJ1-4): KAGVTQTPRYLIKTRGQQVTLSCSPISGHRSVSWYQQTPGQGLQFLFEYFSETQRNKGNFPGRFSGRQFSNSRSEMNVSTLELGDSALYLCASSLGDSTNEKLFFGSGTQLSVL.

V and J are TRBV7-9 and TRBJ1-3; D uncertain. Trimming cost V 3 bases and J 3 bases, with 15 bases left between them. The CDR3 loop spans 16 amino acids. Germline lookup yields CDR1 SEHNR and CDR2 FQNEAQ (reference sequence). The CDR3 here is CASSFGVMGGGNTIYF. The CDR3 DNA is TGTGCCAGCAGCTTCGGGGTCATGGGTGGTGGAAACACCATATATTTT. Supplemented by reference TRBV7-9 and TRBJ1-3, the full variable domain reads DTGVSQNPRHKITKRGQNVTFRCDPISEHNRLYWYRQTLGQGPEFLTYFQNEAQLEKSRLLSDRFSAERPKGSFSTLEIQRTEQGDSAMYLCASSFGVMGGGNTIYFGEGSWLTVV.

The chain employs TRBV12-5 and TRBJ2-1, with TRBD2 matching 9 bases. This CDR3 has 19 amino acids. Germline V lookup: CDR1 LGHNT, CDR2 FRNRAP. V gave up 0 bases and J gave up 3 bases; unmatched junction bases: 12. CDR3 protein: CASGLVEAGGLKIYNEQFF. CDR3 nucleotides: TGTGCTAGTGGTTTGGTAGAAGCGGGGGGCCTTAAGATCTACAATGAGCAGTTCTTC.